A single sample gave rise to the 11 T cell receptor beta chains below, sequenced in a study of cytomegalovirus exposure and HLA in healthy donors. The primer mix had 60 Vbeta and 13 Jbeta primers. Assay: immunoSEQ multiplex PCR; the TCRdb copy retains only in-frame clones and omits some. The sample consists of more than 95,000 clones, approximately 11% of them appearing once. Input material: PBMCs. The source of these receptors is a man aged 40-49 years in good health and CMV-seropositive.

This chain uses TRBV6-5 with TRBJ1-4; possible D gene TRBD1, 5 bases. From germline, CDR1 is MNHEY and CDR2 SVGAGI. The CDR3 spans 14 residues. V lost 5 bases and J lost 8, with 15 bases in between. CDR3 residues: CASSAKRGLEKLFF. The DNA of the CDR3 is TGTGCCAGCAGTGCCAAGCGGGGCCTAGAAAAACTGTTTTTT.

This clone has a handful of counts. This chain connects TRBV6-1 to TRBJ2-1; D call uncertain. The CDR3 consists of 12 residues. V lost 6 bases and J 3 bases, leaving 6 bases between the germline ends. Germline V gene data show CDR1 as MNHNS and CDR2 as SASEGT. CDR3 sequence reads: CASSGYYNEQFF. Written as DNA, the CDR3 is TGTGCCAGCAGCGGTTACTACAATGAGCAGTTCTTC.

The rearrangement joins TRBV9 to TRBJ2-7; D is perhaps TRBD1 (6 bases). From germline, CDR1 is SGDLS and CDR2 YYNGEE. The V end was cut by 4 bases, the J end by 3 bases, with 14 bases between. The CDR3 sequence is 14 residues long. The CDR3 reads CASSPHRDSYEQYF. DNA for the CDR3: TGTGCCAGCAGCCCCCACAGGGATAGCTACGAGCAGTACTTC. Variable domain in full (rest from reference TRBV9 and TRBJ2-7): DSGVTQTPKHLITATGQRVTLRCSPRSGDLSVYWYQQSLDQGLQFLIQYYNGEERAKGNILERFSAQQFPDLHSELNLSSLELGDSALYFCASSPHRDSYEQYFGPGTRLTVT.

This clone came up a few times. The chain links TRBV18 to TRBJ2-1, with 7 bases lining up with TRBD2. The J segment lost 0 bases and the V segment lost 5 bases, leaving 4 bases of the junction unmatched. Germline V gene lookup returns CDR1 KGHSH and CDR2 LQKENI. The CDR3 extends over 15 amino acids. CDR3: CASSSLADSYNEQFF. CDR3 bases: TGTGCCAGCTCATCTCTAGCGGACTCCTACAATGAGCAGTTCTTC.

This clone was picked up a small number of times. The J gene is TRBJ2-1, the V gene TRBV5-8; 8 bases match TRBD1. The V gene end was trimmed by 2 bases and the J gene end by 6 bases; junction bases not matched to a gene: 7. CDR1 and CDR2 from the germline V gene are SGHTS and YDEGEE. The CDR3 runs to 15 residues. The CDR3 sequence: CASSFGQGNSNEQFF. The CDR3 region has the DNA TGTGCCAGCAGCTTCGGACAGGGAAACAGCAATGAGCAGTTCTTC.

The rearrangement uses TRBV7-8 and TRBJ1-4; D remains unclear. From germline, CDR1 is SGHVS and CDR2 FQNEAQ. V was cut by 2 bases and J by 7 bases, with 11 bases left in between. This CDR3 region has 14 residues. The CDR3 is CASSLIVGVEKLFF. DNA for the CDR3: TGTGCCAGCAGCTTAATAGTGGGAGTTGAAAAACTGTTTTTT.

The chain has TRBV7-9 and TRBJ2-3; 8 bases map to TRBD2. With 4 bases clipped from V and 0 bases from J, the junction kept 3 bases outside the gene matches. This CDR3 comprises 15 residues. CDR1 and CDR2 from the germline V gene are SEHNR and FQNEAQ (reference sequence). The DNA for the CDR3 is TGTGCCAGCAGCTATGGACTAGCTAGCACAGATACGCAGTATTTT. As protein: CASSYGLASTDTQYF.

There are a few counts of this clone. The CDR3 loop reads CSVVYSYEQYF. The CDR3 DNA reads as TGCAGCGTTGTCTACTCCTACGAGCAGTACTTC. This chain connects TRBV29-1 to TRBJ2-7; D is unclear. Germline values: CDR1 SQVTM, CDR2 ANQGSEA. The CDR3 extends over 11 amino acids. Between the trimmed V and J ends, which lost 4 bases and 0 bases, there was a span of 4 bases.

The genes are TRBV7-9 and TRBJ2-1; TRBD2 agrees at 7 bases. The CDR3 length is 18 residues. J was trimmed by 1 base and V by 5 bases; bases with no gene match: 14. Germline values: CDR1 SEHNR, CDR2 FQNEAQ (reference sequence). CDR3 residues: CASSTTDLLASSYNEQFF. The CDR3 DNA reads as TGTGCCAGCAGCACTACTGATTTACTAGCGAGTTCCTACAATGAGCAGTTCTTC.

This clone was counted only a few times. This sequence joins TRBV6-6 and TRBJ2-2, with 7 bases matching TRBD1. CDR1 is MNHNY, CDR2 SVGAGI, per germline (reference sequence). The CDR3 sequence is 15 residues long. The V and J ends lost 6 bases and 1 base, in that order; junction bases with no gene match: 5. Written as DNA, the CDR3 is TGTGCCAGCAGCCCGGGACAGCAGAACACCGGGGAGCTGTTTTTT. This codes for CASSPGQQNTGELFF.

This clone was observed a few times. The V and J genes are TRBV27 and TRBJ2-3; 10 nucleotides line up with TRBD2. Germline V gene lookup returns CDR1 MNHEY and CDR2 SMNVEV (reference sequence). This CDR3 spans 15 amino acids. J was trimmed by 6 bases and V by 4 bases; bases with no gene match: 7. The DNA of the CDR3 is TGTGCCAGCAGTTGGGGAACTAGCGGGAAGGATACGCAGTATTTT. This translates into CASSWGTSGKDTQYF.